The rows below give T cell receptor beta chains drawn from one sample of a study of blood T cells in healthy people across ages. MiXCR was run by TCRdb on the 5' RACE reads, yielding one entry per CDR3 protein. This repertoire shows about 900,000 distinct CDR3 sequences, around 48% found once; its top ten account for around an eighth. The sequenced sample was blood. The receptors here all came from a man aged 30-40 years in good health. The CDR3 runs from the conserved cysteine through the conserved F or W. Each record gives: clone size, J gene, D gene, V gene, CDR3 DNA, CDR3 protein. A D gene is named only where the DNA matches it firmly. Clone size is not always given. Where it is, it says once, few, many or a class for expanded clones.

NA,TRBJ2-3,TRBD1,TRBV6-5,TGTGCCAGCAGTCCACGACGGACAGGGGTGGCAGATACGCAGTATTTT,CASSPRRTGVADTQYF
NA,TRBJ1-2,TRBD1,TRBV24-1,TGTGCCATCGGACAGGGACCTTATGGCTACACCTTC,CAIGQGPYGYTF
NA,TRBJ1-2,NA,TRBV7-2,TGTGCCAGCAGCTTAGACTTCCTGTCCGCCTATGGCTACACCTTC,CASSLDFLSAYGYTF
NA,TRBJ2-4,TRBD1,TRBV5-1,TGCGCCAGCAGCTCCGGACAGGAGCAGTACTTC,CASSSGQEQYF
few,TRBJ2-1,TRBD1,TRBV20-1,TGCAGTGCTAGAGATCTAGACTCCCGGGACAGGGGGAGGAATGAGCAGTTCTTC,CSARDLDSRDRGRNEQFF
NA,TRBJ2-7,TRBD2,TRBV4-1,TGCGCCAGCAGCCAACCTACGGGACTAGCGGGAGGGTCCTACGAGCAGTACTTC,CASSQPTGLAGGSYEQYF
NA,TRBJ2-7,NA,TRBV2,TGTGCCAGCAGTACAGGGCGGACGACTTACGAGCAGTACTTC,CASSTGRTTYEQYF
few,TRBJ2-7,NA,TRBV6-6,TGTGCCAGCAGTCCCGGCCCAGCGAAAGGATCCTACGAGCAGTACTTC,CASSPGPAKGSYEQYF
NA,TRBJ2-7,NA,TRBV7-9,TGTGCCAGCAGCTTAGCGCGGCCTAGCCAAGGCGAGCAGTACTTC,CASSLARPSQGEQYF
NA,TRBJ2-1,NA,TRBV5-5,TGTGCCAGCAGCTTCCAACCCGGTGAGCAGTTCTTC,CASSFQPGEQFF
NA,TRBJ2-3,TRBD2,TRBV5-1,TGCGCCAGCAGCTTGGCCCCTAGCGGGGGGGAGACAGATACGCAGTATTTT,CASSLAPSGGETDTQYF
few,TRBJ1-4,TRBD1,TRBV4-3,TGCGCCAGCAGCCAAGATGGAGGGACAGGGAGTGAAAAACTGTTTTTT,CASSQDGGTGSEKLFF
NA,TRBJ2-2,TRBD1,TRBV4-1,TGCGCCAGCAGCCCGGGGACAGGGGGCTTCGCCGGGGAGCTGTTTTTT,CASSPGTGGFAGELFF
NA,TRBJ2-7,NA,TRBV20-1,TGCAGTGTGGCAGGGTTATCCTACGAGCAGTACTTC,CSVAGLSYEQYF
NA,TRBJ2-7,NA,TRBV25-1,TGTGCCAGCAGTGAATTAGAAAACGAGGTTACCGAGCAGTACTTC,CASSELENEVTEQYF
once,TRBJ1-1,TRBD1,TRBV7-2,TGTGCCAGCAGCCCTCGCTACACAGGGGAGGGGACTGAAGCTTTCTTT,CASSPRYTGEGTEAFF
NA,TRBJ2-1,NA,TRBV7-2,TGTGCCAGCCGCTCCCGGGCGGGAACCTCCTACAATGAGCAGTTCTTC,CASRSRAGTSYNEQFF
few,TRBJ1-4,NA,TRBV7-2,TGTGCCAGCAGCCGAGACCCTACCCACGAAAAACTGTTTTTT,CASSRDPTHEKLFF
NA,TRBJ1-6,NA,TRBV25-1,TGTGCCAGCAGTGAATTGAACGCGACAGGCTATAATTCACCCCTCCACTTT,CASSELNATGYNSPLHF
NA,TRBJ1-5,NA,TRBV29-1,TGCAGCGTTGGGGGGAACAATCAGCCCCAGCATTTT,CSVGGNNQPQHF
few,TRBJ2-7,TRBD2,TRBV29-1,TGCAGCGTTGAAGATCCAGGACTAGCTCGCGAGCAGTACTTC,CSVEDPGLAREQYF